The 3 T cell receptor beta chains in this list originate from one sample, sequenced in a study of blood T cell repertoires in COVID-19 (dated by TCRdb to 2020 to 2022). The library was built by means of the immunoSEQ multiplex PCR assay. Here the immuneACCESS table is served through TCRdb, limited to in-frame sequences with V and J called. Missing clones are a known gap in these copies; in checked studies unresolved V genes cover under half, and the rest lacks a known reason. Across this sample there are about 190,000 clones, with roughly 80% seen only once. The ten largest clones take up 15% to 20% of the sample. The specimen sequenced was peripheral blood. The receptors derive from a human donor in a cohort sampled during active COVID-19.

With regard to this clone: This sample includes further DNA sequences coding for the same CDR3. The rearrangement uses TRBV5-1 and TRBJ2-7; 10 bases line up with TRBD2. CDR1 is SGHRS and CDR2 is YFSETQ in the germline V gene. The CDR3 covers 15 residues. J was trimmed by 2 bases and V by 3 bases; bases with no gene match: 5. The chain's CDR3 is CASSSRLAGPYEQYF. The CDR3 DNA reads TGCGCCAGCAGCTCTAGACTAGCGGGCCCCTACGAGCAGTACTTC.

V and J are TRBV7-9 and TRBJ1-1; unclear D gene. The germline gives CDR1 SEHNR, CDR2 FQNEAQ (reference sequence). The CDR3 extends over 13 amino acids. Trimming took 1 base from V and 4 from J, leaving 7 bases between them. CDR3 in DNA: TGTGCCAGCAGCTTAGATTCATTCACTGAAGCTTTCTTT. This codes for CASSLDSFTEAFF.

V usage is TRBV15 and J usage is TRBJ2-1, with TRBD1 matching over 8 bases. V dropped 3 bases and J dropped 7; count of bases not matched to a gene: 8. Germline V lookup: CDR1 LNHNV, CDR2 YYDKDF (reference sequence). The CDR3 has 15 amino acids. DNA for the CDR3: TGTGCCACCAGCAGTGGACAGGGAACTTTGAATGAGCAGTTCTTC. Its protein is CATSSGQGTLNEQFF.